These 17 T cell receptor beta chains were all obtained from the same sample, sequenced in a study of cytomegalovirus exposure and HLA in healthy donors. Primers included in the PCR were 60 Vbeta and 13 Jbeta primers. Sequencing used immunoSEQ multiplex PCR; TCRdb keeps in-frame clones, though not all of them. Of about 95,000 clones in the sample, roughly 82% were seen once. The source material was PBMCs. Receptors were obtained from a man under 40 in good health and CMV-seropositive.

The rearrangement joins TRBV9 to TRBJ2-5; D call uncertain. The J call is uncertain, as TRBJ2-7 better fits the DNA end. From germline, CDR1 is SGDLS and CDR2 YYNGEE. CDR3 length: 14 amino acids. The chain's CDR3 is CASSVADNPYEQYF. As DNA, the CDR3 is TGTGCCAGCAGCGTAGCTGACAACCCCTACGAGCAGTACTTC.

This clone was counted only a few times. The chain is built from TRBV6-5 and TRBJ2-1, with 7 bases identical to TRBD2. V lost 2 bases and J lost 5; bases outside the gene matches: 3. The CDR3 spans 14 residues. Germline CDR1 MNHEY, CDR2 SVGAGI. CDR3 region: CASSYGGRNNEQFF. The CDR3 DNA is TGTGCCAGCAGTTACGGCGGGAGAAACAATGAGCAGTTCTTC.

The CDR3 nucleotides are TGCGCCAGCAGTCTAGCTCTTGGAGAGACCCAGTACTTC. Residues: CASSLALGETQYF. The chain couples TRBV10-1 to TRBJ2-5; a weak D match, TRBD2 (5 bases). Trimming took off 5 bases at V and 4 bases at J, with 11 bases between the two ends. The CDR3 is 13 residues long. CDR1 and CDR2 from the germline V gene are WNHNN and SYGVQD (reference sequence).

This clone has only a few counts. The chain recombines TRBV7-2 with TRBJ2-3, with a weak D call TRBD2 (5 bases). Germline V gene data show CDR1 as SGHTA and CDR2 as FQGNSA. The length of the CDR3 is 14 residues. Deletions cut 4 bases from V and 4 bases from J, with 12 bases between. The CDR3: CASSSSLVSDTQYF. The DNA of the CDR3 is TGTGCCAGCAGCTCGTCACTAGTTTCAGATACGCAGTATTTT.

The chain couples TRBV6-1 to TRBJ2-3; 7 bases line up with TRBD2. Germline V gene data show CDR1 as MNHNS and CDR2 as SASEGT. V dropped 1 base and J dropped 4; count of bases not matched to a gene: 5. The CDR3 runs to 15 residues. This CDR3 is CASSEGVGGSDTQYF. CDR3 in DNA: TGTGCCAGCAGTGAAGGGGTGGGAGGGTCAGATACGCAGTATTTT.

The rearrangement uses TRBV18 and TRBJ1-1; possibly TRBD1 for D (6 bases). The germline CDR1 and CDR2 sequences are KGHSH and LQKENI. V lost 1 base and J lost 1, with 19 bases in between. This CDR3 comprises 18 residues. This chain's CDR3 is CASSPRSNQGSRNTEAFF. CDR3 in DNA: TGTGCCAGCTCACCACGGAGTAATCAGGGGAGTCGGAACACTGAAGCTTTCTTT.

The rearrangement uses TRBV7-2 and TRBJ1-1, with no clear D. V lost 5 bases and J lost 0, with 13 bases in between. This CDR3 contains 15 residues. Germline values: CDR1 SGHTA, CDR2 FQGNSA. The CDR3 sequence: CASSPRGSMNTEAFF. The CDR3 DNA is TGTGCCAGCAGCCCCCGCGGATCCATGAACACTGAAGCTTTCTTT. Full variable domain (remainder filled in from reference TRBV7-2 and TRBJ1-1): GAGVSQSPSNKVTEKGKDVELRCDPISGHTALYWYRQSLGQGLEFLIYFQGNSAPDKSGLPSDRFSAERTGGSVSTLTIQRTQQEDSAVYLCASSPRGSMNTEAFFGQGTRLTVV.

This chain connects TRBV7-2 to TRBJ2-1; 14 bases line up with TRBD2. CDR3 size: 16 residues. The germline V gene has CDR1 SGHTA and CDR2 FQGNSA. With V trimmed by 5 bases and J by 4 bases, 4 bases remained unmatched. Written as DNA, the CDR3 is TGTGCCAGCAGCGAGGGACTAGCGGGGGTATACAATGAGCAGTTCTTC. Translated: CASSEGLAGVYNEQFF.

The rearrangement links TRBV5-1 to TRBJ2-3, with 9 bases fitting TRBD2. The CDR3 covers 16 residues. Germline V gives CDR1 SGHRS, CDR2 YFSETQ. Trimming at V came to 0 bases and at J to 3 bases, leaving 5 bases not matched to a gene. The CDR3 is CASSLVAGGPTDTQYF. CDR3 sequence (DNA): TGCGCCAGCAGCTTGGTGGCGGGAGGGCCTACAGATACGCAGTATTTT.

J is TRBJ2-2 and V is TRBV11-2, with 8 bases that match TRBD2. CDR1 is SGHAT and CDR2 is FQNNGV in the germline V gene. V trimming: 6 bases; J trimming: 4 bases; junction bases outside the gene matches: 10. The length of the CDR3 is 16 residues. CDR3 loop: CASRVGTGGPTGELFF. CDR3 nucleotides: TGTGCCAGCAGGGTGGGGACGGGAGGGCCCACCGGGGAGCTGTTTTTT.

The sample holds a few counts of this clone. The chain is built from TRBV5-1 and TRBJ1-1, with TRBD1 as a possible D gene (6 bases). The germline V and J ends were trimmed by 4 bases and 1 base, with 11 bases remaining between them. The CDR3 runs 14 residues. Germline CDR1 and CDR2: SGHRS and YFSETQ. CDR3 region: CASSTGQWNTEAFF. CDR3 sequence (DNA): TGCGCCAGCAGCACCGGACAGTGGAACACTGAAGCTTTCTTT.

The rearrangement uses TRBV6-5 and TRBJ2-1, with TRBD1 identical over 8 bases. The CDR3 spans 14 residues. J gave up 4 bases and V 2 bases, and 1 base lay outside the gene matches. CDR1 and CDR2 from the germline V gene are MNHEY and SVGAGI. CDR3 coding DNA: TGTGCCAGCAGTTACCAGGGGGCTTACAATGAGCAGTTCTTC. Residues: CASSYQGAYNEQFF.

The V and J genes are TRBV6-6 and TRBJ2-3; TRBD2 matches at 7 bases. The CDR3 runs to 14 residues. V gave up 6 bases and J gave up 2 bases; unmatched junction bases: 5. The germline CDR1 and CDR2 sequences are MNHNY and SVGAGI (reference sequence). The CDR3 region has the DNA TGTGCCAGCAGCACGGGACTATCCACAGATACGCAGTATTTT. Translated: CASSTGLSTDTQYF.

There are a few counts of this clone. The chain is built from TRBV7-2 and TRBJ1-1; TRBD1 matches 7 bases. V shed 1 base and J 4 bases; nucleotides not matched to a gene: 0. The CDR3 extends over 13 amino acids. In germline, CDR1 is SGHTA, CDR2 FQGNSA. In nucleotides, the CDR3 is TGTGCCAGCAGCTTAGACAGGGGCACTGAAGCTTTCTTT. Protein: CASSLDRGTEAFF.

The chain couples TRBV28 to TRBJ2-1; 7 nucleotides match TRBD2. The CDR3 is 15 residues long. The V gene's germline CDR1 is MDHEN and CDR2 SYDVKM. With 4 bases clipped from V and 4 bases from J, the junction kept 7 bases outside the gene matches. CDR3 in DNA: TGTGCCAGCAGTTCGAGCGGGGTTACATACAATGAGCAGTTCTTC. It encodes CASSSSGVTYNEQFF.

The V and J genes are TRBV7-7 and TRBJ2-2, with 9 bases identical to TRBD2. CDR1 SSHAT and CDR2 FNYEAQ come from the germline V gene (reference sequence). The trim removed 4 bases at V and 2 bases at J, leaving 8 bases unmatched. CDR3 length: 17 amino acids. CDR3 residues: CASSSQTSGHNTGELFF. In DNA form, the CDR3 reads TGTGCCAGCAGCTCGCAGACTAGCGGACACAACACCGGGGAGCTGTTTTTT. The full variable domain, in which reference TRBV7-7 and TRBJ2-2 provide the parts outside the CDR3, is GAGVSQSPRYKVTKRGQDVTLRCDPISSHATLYWYQQALGQGPEFLTYFNYEAQPDKSGLPSDRFSAERPEGSISTLTIQRTEQRDSAMYRCASSSQTSGHNTGELFFGEGSRLTVL.

V and J are TRBV28 and TRBJ2-3, with TRBD2 identical over 15 bases. V lost 6 bases to trimming and J lost 6 bases; unmatched junction nucleotides: 13. Germline assignment: CDR1 MDHEN and CDR2 SYDVKM. The CDR3 length is 18 residues. The CDR3 nucleotides are TGTGCCAGCAGGGGGACTAGCGGGAGGATGGGCAGTTCGGATACGCAGTATTTT. Its translation: CASRGTSGRMGSSDTQYF.